This TCR beta chain was identified during a study of CD8 T cells in ankylosing spondylitis. Study-wide findings and caveats: Reactive arthritis synovial fluid and blood were previously reported to contain some motif variants. Within ankylosing spondylitis blood, a TCR beta motif made up of roughly eight highly homologous variants appeared to be characteristic. Matched ankylosing spondylitis synovial fluid reportedly contained a significantly enriched population of disease-linked clones.

This clonotype came up many times. What it binds is not known. V was pared by 2 bases and J by 2 bases, with 10 bases between. This CDR3 is 15 amino acids long. CDR1 is SGHRS and CDR2 is YFSETQ in the germline V gene. Libraries of TCR beta came from quantitative 5'-RACE with molecular barcodes. TCRdb called the 5' RACE reads again in MiXCR, with one record for every CDR3 protein. In the table there are hundreds of thousands of distinct CDR3 sequences, over 15% of which are singletons. This TCR was recovered from a male donor with ankylosing spondylitis. J is TRBJ2-2 and V is TRBV5-1; no clear D gene. The specimen sequenced was blood, either unsorted or a sorted T cell fraction (not recorded which). CDR3 DNA sequence: TGCGCCAGCAGCTTAAGCCCGGCCAACACCGGGGAGCTGTTTTTT. It specifies CASSLSPANTGELFF. The whole variable domain, filled in from reference TRBV5-1 and TRBJ2-2, reads KAGVTQTPRYLIKTRGQQVTLSCSPISGHRSVSWYQQTPGQGLQFLFEYFSETQRNKGNFPGRFSGRQFSNSRSEMNVSTLELGDSALYLCASSLSPANTGELFFGEGSRLTVL.